This section outlines one TCR beta chain sequence together with its context. Under the authors' procedure: Estimation of nucleated cell counts relied on the amplification of reference gene primers. Generated by immunoSEQ multiplex PCR, the TCRdb table keeps only in-frame clones and is missing some. The DNA gave D and trimming, while V, J and clone size come from that table. The table has hundreds of thousands of clones, about nine tenths seen once; the top ten hold less than 0.75%. These data come from a study of blood T cell repertoires in COVID-19. Across the whole study: COVID-19 samples, acute and convalescent, were from the United States, Italy and Spain. PBMCs, B-cell-depleted T cells, or T cells were the source of the cDNA or gDNA that made up the material.

The sequenced material came from peripheral blood. This sequence was found in a man in his forties or fifties with acute or convalescent COVID-19.

Written as DNA, the CDR3 is TGTGCCAGCTCAAAACCGGGACAGGGACAAGAGACCCAGTACTTC. The encoded protein is CASSKPGQGQETQYF. The gene calls are TRBV18 and TRBJ2-5; 9 nucleotides match TRBD1. The junction had 6 bases not matched to a gene; V was cut back by 5 bases and J by 2 bases. The CDR3 consists of 15 residues. CDR1 is KGHSH, CDR2 LQKENI, per germline.